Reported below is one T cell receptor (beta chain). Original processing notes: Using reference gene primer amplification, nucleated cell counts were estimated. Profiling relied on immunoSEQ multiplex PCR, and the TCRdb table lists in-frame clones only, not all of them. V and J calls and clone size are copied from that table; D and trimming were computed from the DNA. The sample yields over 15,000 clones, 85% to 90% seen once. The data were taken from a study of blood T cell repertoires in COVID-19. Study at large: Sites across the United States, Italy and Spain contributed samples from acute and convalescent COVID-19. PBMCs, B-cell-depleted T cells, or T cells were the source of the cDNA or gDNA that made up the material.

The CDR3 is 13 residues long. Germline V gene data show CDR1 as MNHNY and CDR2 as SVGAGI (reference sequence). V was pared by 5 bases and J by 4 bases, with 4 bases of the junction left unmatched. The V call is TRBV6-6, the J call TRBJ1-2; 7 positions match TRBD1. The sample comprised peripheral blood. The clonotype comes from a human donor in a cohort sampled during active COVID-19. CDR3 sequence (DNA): TGTGCCAGCAGTCCGGGACAGACCTATGGCTACACCTTC. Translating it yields CASSPGQTYGYTF.